This section outlines one T cell receptor (beta chain) sequence together with its context. Sequenced by immunoSEQ multiplex PCR; TCRdb stores in-frame clones only, minus some. The table shows about 280,000 clones, with approximately 91% occurring only once. This CDR3 region has 16 residues. The germline V gene encodes CDR1 MNHEY and CDR2 SMNVEV (reference sequence). After removal of 2 bases from V and 1 base from J, the junction contained 1 base not matched to a gene. This record comes from a study of blood T cell repertoires in COVID-19. Overall study: PBMCs, B-cell-depleted T cells, or T cells provided the cDNA or gDNA that made up the material.

Sequences were obtained from peripheral blood. The TCR was taken from a woman aged 40 to 50 who had recovered from COVID-19. V and J are TRBV27 and TRBJ2-2, with 10 bases identical to TRBD2. CDR3 sequence: CASSLLAGVNTGELFF. In DNA form, the CDR3 reads TGTGCCAGCAGTTTACTAGCGGGAGTGAACACCGGGGAGCTGTTTTTT.